The sequence of this T cell receptor (beta chain) was determined in a study of T cells in Graves' hyperthyroidism and ophthalmopathy. It was RNA transcripts that yielded the amplified TCR beta CDR3 regions. The HTBI primer set drove a first-round RT-PCR of the TCR CDR3. TCRdb itself ran the multiplex PCR reads through MiXCR, one entry per CDR3 protein. The repertoire has about 380,000 distinct CDR3 sequences, approximately 15% of them found once; the top ten carry approximately 10%. If no ophthalmopathy progression occurred within 18 months, Graves' hyperthyroidism was stable. The sequencing sample was made of blood. The TCR originated in a woman aged 60-75 years with Graves' hyperthyroidism.

Written as DNA, the CDR3 is TGTGCCACCAGTGACCCAAACGAAGAGACCCAGTACTTC. Its translation is CATSDPNEETQYF. The chain combines TRBV24-1 with TRBJ2-5, with D hard to call. The germline V gene encodes CDR1 KGHDR and CDR2 SFDVKD. Trimming removed 4 bases at V and 3 bases at J, with 8 bases between. The CDR3 runs to 13 residues.